This T cell receptor beta chain was observed in a study of blood T cells in healthy people across ages. Turning to the study itself: With template switching, about one barcoded beta molecule was captured per two T cells.

It was with a sample-barcoded 5' primer and a J-beta primer mix that a second PCR of about 6 to 12 cycles was run. TCRdb reanalysed the 5' RACE reads using MiXCR and keeps one entry per CDR3 protein. Among hundreds of thousands of distinct CDR3 sequences listed, 56% were seen once. This clonotype appeared a few times. This CDR3 is 15 amino acids long. This receptor was obtained from a middle-aged man in good health. The sample comprised blood. This chain connects TRBV21-1 to TRBJ2-5; the table's D call, TRBD1, was not checked against the DNA. The J call is in doubt because the DNA end fits TRBJ2-7 better. TRBV21-1 is a pseudogene segment. The CDR3 DNA is TGTGCCAGCACCCCTGGGACAGGGATCAGGGACGAGCAGTACTTC. This translates into CASTPGTGIRDEQYF.